The 9 T cell receptor beta chains reported below all come from one sample, sequenced in a study of cytomegalovirus exposure and HLA in healthy donors. PCR involved 60 Vbeta and 13 Jbeta primers. The assay was immunoSEQ multiplex PCR, and TCRdb's table has in-frame clones only and misses some. Of 130,000 to 150,000 clones in the sample, around 80% were seen once. Sequenced: PBMCs. All receptors derive from a man aged 35 to 55 in good health and CMV-seropositive.

J is TRBJ1-1 and V is TRBV19; 8 bases map to TRBD1. J lost 0 bases, V lost 5 bases, and 11 bases had no gene match. The V gene's germline CDR1 is LNHDA and CDR2 SQIVND (reference sequence). This CDR3 contains 17 residues. The CDR3 region has the DNA TGTGCCAGTAGTGCAGGGACAGGCGTAACCTTGAACACTGAAGCTTTCTTT. Residues: CASSAGTGVTLNTEAFF.

Concerning this clone: At one of its ends the junction is not consistent with the germline gene, which may arise from a read error. This sequence joins TRBV7-9 and TRBJ2-3, with 9 bases that match TRBD1. This CDR3 region has 19 residues. Germline CDR1 is SEHNR and CDR2 is FQNEAQ (reference sequence). The chain's CDR3 is CASSPNRDRDSQSRDTQYF. The CDR3 DNA follows: TGTGCCAGCAGCCCTAACCGGGACAGGGATTCCCAAAGCAGAGATACGCAGTATTTT.

CDR3 amino acids: CASSFSGGGTDTQYF. Written as DNA, the CDR3 is TGTGCCAGCAGCTTTAGCGGGGGGGGCACAGATACGCAGTATTTT. The chain uses TRBV9 and TRBJ2-3, with 11 positions matching TRBD2. The V segment lost 4 bases and the J segment 1 base; nucleotides outside the gene matches: 2. This CDR3 contains 15 residues. The germline gives CDR1 SGDLS, CDR2 YYNGEE.

This clone was counted a few times. CDR3 region: CASSLGHRDTTYEQYF. CDR3 nucleotide sequence: TGCGCCAGCAGCTTGGGCCACAGGGATACCACCTACGAGCAGTACTTC. The chain employs TRBV5-1 and TRBJ2-7; perhaps TRBD1 as D (6 bases). This CDR3 has 16 residues. Germline lookup yields CDR1 SGHRS and CDR2 YFSETQ. Between the trimmed V and J ends, which lost 0 bases and 2 bases, there was a span of 15 bases.

The chain joins TRBV4-3 to TRBJ2-2; TRBD1 agrees at 7 bases. The V segment lost 7 bases and the J segment 5 bases; nucleotides outside the gene matches: 7. This CDR3 is built from 14 residues. Germline assignment: CDR1 LGHNA and CDR2 YSLEER. CDR3 protein: CASTGLRGTGELFF. The CDR3 coding sequence is TGCGCCAGCACAGGACTCAGGGGGACCGGGGAGCTGTTTTTT.

The gene calls are TRBV5-1 and TRBJ1-4; D is undetermined. The length of the CDR3 is 16 residues. The V and J ends lost 4 bases and 0 bases respectively, with 13 bases between them. Per germline, CDR1 SGHRS and CDR2 YFSETQ. The CDR3 loop reads CASSPGGWTTNEKLFF. CDR3 DNA: TGCGCCAGCAGCCCAGGAGGTTGGACAACTAATGAAAAACTGTTTTTT.

The rearrangement uses TRBV5-4 and TRBJ2-7; tentative D call: TRBD2 (5 bases). V was trimmed by 1 base and J by 2 bases, leaving 13 bases between them. The V gene's germline CDR1 is SGHNT and CDR2 YYREEE (reference sequence). The CDR3 has 15 amino acids. CDR3 loop: CASSLSLAGAYEQYF. In nucleotides, the CDR3 is TGTGCCAGCAGCTTGAGCCTAGCCGGAGCCTACGAGCAGTACTTC.

The chain has TRBV6-4 and TRBJ2-7, with TRBD1 matching over 7 bases. Germline V gives CDR1 MRHNA, CDR2 SNTAGT. Trimming cost V 2 bases and J 0 bases; bases outside gene matches: 4. The CDR3 covers 15 residues. The chain's CDR3 is CASSDPGTASYEQYF. DNA for the CDR3: TGTGCCAGCAGTGACCCTGGGACAGCCTCCTACGAGCAGTACTTC.

V is TRBV7-2 and J is TRBJ1-2; D not certain. This CDR3 comprises 16 residues. Germline loops: CDR1 SGHTA, CDR2 FQGNSA. V lost 5 bases, J lost 2 bases, and 18 bases lay in between. CDR3 protein: CASSHPRWGGNYGYTF. The CDR3 coding sequence is TGTGCCAGCAGCCACCCGAGGTGGGGAGGCAACTATGGCTACACCTTC.